Here is one TCR beta chain with its context. This clone showed up just a few times. Its antigen has not been determined. Base quality data are lacking; no much larger clone is found one base away. Magnetically isolated CD3+ T cells were stimulated about 1.6 hours with PMA and ionomycin, then labeled by IL-17A and IFNgamma cytokine secretion assays. Synovial fluid effusions were drawn by aspiration from the actively inflamed joints of psoriatic arthritis patients. Memory CD8+ T cells in synovial fluid were sorted patient by patient into Tc17 (IL-17A+) cells, bulk memory cells and Tc1 (IL-17A-IFNgamma+) cells in order to compare their TCR repertoires. The Classification of Psoriatic Arthritis Study Group (CASPAR) criteria were met by the psoriatic arthritis patients. Cells secreting cytokines were also stained with a viability dye and with anti-CD3, CD8, CD14 and CD4 antibodies, then sorted on a BD FACSAria. TCRbeta sequencing was performed on sorted synovial fluid CD8+ T cell subsets from three patients with psoriatic arthritis. Before use, synovial fluid mononuclear cells were separated with Lymphoprep and cryopreserved in liquid nitrogen. The medium used for cryopreservation had roughly 47% fetal calf serum and roughly 10% dimethyl sulfoxide.

CDR3 length: 11 amino acids, cysteine to phenylalanine. CDR3 DNA only is kept here, 33 bases in frame from base 1. Trimming costs V 7 bases and J 9 bases, and their ends lie 12 bases apart. CDR1 SNHLY and CDR2 FYNNEI were looked up in the germline V gene. This sample is part of a study of IL-17A CD8 T cells in psoriatic arthritis synovium. Regarding the research as a whole: The study aimed to define the phenotype, molecular profile and function of synovial IL-17A+CD8+ T cells in psoriatic arthritis pathogenesis. Study-wide findings and limitations: Although most synovial CD8+ subsets stayed polyclonal, some individual clones made up over 4.5% of the repertoire. Morisita overlap indices above 0.75 were seen in a couple of patients because many Tc17 clones were shared with the synovial Tc1 population. In psoriatic arthritis, TCRbeta sequencing revealed that synovial Tc17 cells were polyclonal, with a median clonality of about 0.08. TCR sequencing covered only three patients, which the authors acknowledged as a limited sample size. Cells were obtained from synovial fluid rather than synovial tissue, because no psoriatic arthritis synovial tissue samples were available.

After DNA extraction (Qiagen), TCRbeta V-D-J rearrangements underwent bias-controlled amplification and then high-throughput sequencing (immunoSEQ; Adaptive Biotech). Processing in the source paper ran as follows. The immunoSEQ Analyzer platform was used to analyze productive sequences at the sequence level. Clonality was computed as 1 minus Pielou's evenness, ranging from 0 (highly polyclonal) to 1 (monoclonal). The Morisita index, which runs from 0 (no similarity) to 1 (complete similarity), was used to measure repertoire overlap between subsets. TCRdb carries this immuneACCESS record with in-frame sequences only. Its versions omit some clonotypes, under half of them owing to an unresolved V gene in the studies checked, with the rest unexplained. D and trimming were read from the DNA, whereas the V and J calls and clone size are those reported in that table. Present in this sample are more than 1,000 clones, over 65% of which were seen just once. Of the sample, around 13% is held by the ten largest clones.

The sample was IL-17A+ (IFN-gamma+/-) memory CD8+ T cells from synovial fluid. The sample's cell subset or site label is to be understood as: IL-17A+IFNgamma+/- memory CD8+ (Tc17) cells. The chain couples TRBV2 to TRBJ1-1; confidence is insufficient to name the D gene. This TCR was sampled from a human donor with psoriatic arthritis. The CDR3 protein sequence reads: CASTEDEKAFF. The base sequence is TGTGCCAGCACCGAGGACGAAAAAGCTTTCTTT.